One and the same sample provided the 8 T cell receptor beta chains below, sequenced in a study of blood T cell repertoires in COVID-19. Measured with immunoSEQ multiplex PCR; TCRdb has only the in-frame clones, and not every one. Altogether about 260,000 clones are present, approximately 88% being singletons, with the ten largest covering around 9.6%. The sequenced sample consisted of peripheral blood. All receptors come from a woman in her sixties or seventies with COVID-19, enrolled during active disease.

The chain is built from TRBV7-3 and TRBJ2-3; D might be TRBD2 (6 bases). CDR3 length equals 14 residues. The germline gives CDR1 SGHTA, CDR2 FQGTGA. V gave up 3 bases and J gave up 0 bases, with 7 bases separating them. The CDR3 protein is CASSFRGSTDTQYF. The CDR3 nucleotides are TGTGCCAGCAGCTTTCGGGGGAGCACAGATACGCAGTATTTT.

In nucleotides, the CDR3 is TGTGCCAGCAGCATAAACAGGGACTATGGCTACACCTTC. Translated, it gives CASSINRDYGYTF. This chain links TRBV2 with TRBJ1-2; TRBD1 is a possible D gene (6 bases). The CDR3 covers 13 residues. CDR1 SNHLY and CDR2 FYNNEI come from the germline V gene. V was shortened by 6 bases and J by 3 bases, with 11 bases between the two germline ends.

This chain uses TRBV27 with TRBJ1-2, with 10 bases identical to TRBD1. V was clipped by 3 bases and J by 4 bases; unmatched bases: 5. Germline-derived CDR1 and CDR2 are MNHEY and SMNVEV (reference sequence). The CDR3 runs 15 residues. This CDR3 is CASSLGTGAPYGYTF. The CDR3 DNA follows: TGTGCCAGCAGTTTGGGGACAGGGGCACCCTATGGCTACACCTTC.

CDR3 in DNA: TGTGCCAGTAGACGGGACAGGAATTCTAATTCACCCCTCCACTTT. Protein sequence: CASRRDRNSNSPLHF. The rearrangement links TRBV19 to TRBJ1-6, with TRBD1 matching 8 bases. Trimming cost V 6 bases and J 6 bases; bases outside gene matches: 7. From germline, CDR1 is LNHDA and CDR2 SQIVND (reference sequence). There are 15 residues in the CDR3.

The V gene is TRBV6-5, the J gene TRBJ1-3, with 8 nucleotides matching TRBD1. The CDR3 is 11 residues long. Looked up from germline, CDR1 is MNHEY and CDR2 is SVGAGI. The V segment lost 8 bases and the J segment 8 bases; nucleotides outside the gene matches: 2. The CDR3 here is CASEQGDTIYF. The CDR3, as DNA: TGTGCCAGCGAACAGGGGGACACCATATATTTT.

A single count supports this clone. The chain is built from TRBV11-3 and TRBJ1-5; the match to TRBD1 covers 11 bases. Looked up from germline, CDR1 is SGHNT and CDR2 is YENEEA. CDR3 length: 14 amino acids. The junction had 5 bases not matched to a gene; V was cut back by 6 bases and J by 7 bases. In DNA form, the CDR3 reads TGTGCCAGCAGGCGGACAGGGGGCTACCAGCCCCAGCATTTT. Residues: CASRRTGGYQPQHF. Looking up the rest from reference TRBV11-3 and TRBJ1-5 gives the full variable domain: EAGVVQSPRYKIIEKKQPVAFWCNPISGHNTLYWYLQNLGQGPELLIRYENEEAVDDSQLPKDRFSAERLKGVDSTLKIQPAELGDSAVYLCASRRTGGYQPQHFGDGTRLSIL.

This rearrangement joins TRBV11-3 to TRBJ1-5; D gene unclear. The germline CDR1 and CDR2 sequences are SGHNT and YENEEA. The V end was cut by 1 base, the J end by 10 bases, with 11 bases between. CDR3 size: 13 residues. CDR3 coding DNA: TGTGCCAGCAGCTTAGTGGAGGGCGGCCCCCAGCATTTT. It encodes CASSLVEGGPQHF. Filled out from reference TRBV11-3 and TRBJ1-5, the complete variable domain reads EAGVVQSPRYKIIEKKQPVAFWCNPISGHNTLYWYLQNLGQGPELLIRYENEEAVDDSQLPKDRFSAERLKGVDSTLKIQPAELGDSAVYLCASSLVEGGPQHFGDGTRLSIL.

The gene calls are TRBV4-1 and TRBJ2-5; 9 nucleotides align to TRBD1. The CDR3 has 15 amino acids. The V and J ends lost 0 bases and 5 bases, in that order; junction bases with no gene match: 4. Germline loops: CDR1 MGHRA, CDR2 YSYEKL. The CDR3, as DNA: TGCGCCAGCAGCCAAGATCCCGGACAGGGGGAGACCCAGTACTTC. This encodes CASSQDPGQGETQYF.